These 32 T cell receptor beta chains originate from one sample sequenced in a study of blood T cells in healthy people across ages. A second about 7 to 11 cycle PCR used barcoded and J-beta primers. TCRdb ran MiXCR on the 5' RACE reads and lists one entry per CDR3 protein. The sample shows fewer than 600,000 distinct CDR3 sequences, roughly a quarter of them seen only once. The same sample was also studied in work on T cells of mothers and their children.

What was sequenced was blood. Source of these receptors: a boy under 10 years old in good health.

In this sample, this clonotype turned up a few times. The chain uses TRBV12-3 or TRBV12-4 and TRBJ2-1; TRBD1 matches at 9 bases. The last part of the DNA fits TRBJ2-7 better; the J call may be wrong. This CDR3 comprises 14 residues. CDR3 in DNA: TGTGCCAGCAGTTTGCCACAGGGGGCCAACGAGCAGTACTTC. It yields the protein CASSLPQGANEQYF.

The chain recombines TRBV28 with TRBJ2-2, with TRBD2 as a possible D gene (6 bases). Trimming took 9 bases from V and 4 from J, leaving 12 bases between them. The V gene's germline CDR1 is MDHEN and CDR2 SYDVKM. The CDR3 spans 13 residues. The CDR3 region is CASSGVSTGELFF. The CDR3, as DNA: TGTGCCAGTTCGGGAGTAAGCACCGGGGAGCTGTTTTTT.

This clonotype was detected only a few times. V gene TRBV10-1 combines with J gene TRBJ2-7; 8 bases are a match to TRBD2. V lost 2 bases and J lost 6; bases outside the gene matches: 3. This CDR3 has 13 residues. CDR1 is WNHNN, CDR2 SYGVQD, per germline (reference sequence). CDR3 DNA sequence: TGCGCCAGCAGTGAGGGACTAGCTGGCGAGCAGTACTTC. Residues: CASSEGLAGEQYF.

This clonotype was picked up a small number of times. The chain employs TRBV19 and TRBJ1-4; unclear D gene. The CDR3 contains 11 residues. Germline CDR1 and CDR2: LNHDA and SQIVND (reference sequence). V was clipped by 11 bases and J by 7 bases, with 11 bases between them. The CDR3 loop reads CAGSLREKLFF. For the CDR3, the DNA is TGTGCCGGAAGCCTACGTGAAAAACTGTTTTTT.

This chain uses TRBV20-1 with TRBJ2-1; D perhaps matches TRBD2 (5 bases). Near its end, the DNA agrees better with TRBJ2-7, so the J call may be wrong. The CDR3 has 14 amino acids. Germline V gene sequence: CDR1 DFQATT, CDR2 SNEGSKA (reference sequence). CDR3 nucleotides: TGCAGTGCTACTCAACTAGAGACCTTCTACGAGCAGTACTTC. Protein sequence: CSATQLETFYEQYF.

This rearrangement joins TRBV25-1 to TRBJ2-5; the match to TRBD1 covers 9 bases. The CDR3 covers 16 residues. Germline trimming cut 3 bases from V and 5 bases from J; bases unmatched to any gene: 10. Germline V gene lookup returns CDR1 MGHDK and CDR2 SYGVNS. CDR3 sequence: CASSEANRGLMETQYF. CDR3 DNA sequence: TGTGCCAGCAGTGAGGCGAACAGGGGGCTGATGGAGACCCAGTACTTC.

The sample holds a few counts of this clonotype. The J gene is TRBJ2-1, the V gene TRBV7-9; D uncertain. V was cut by 0 bases and J by 5 bases, with 8 bases left in between. The germline gives CDR1 SEHNR, CDR2 FQNEAQ (reference sequence). The CDR3 has 14 amino acids. CDR3 region: CASSLAGYDNEQFF. The DNA for the CDR3 is TGTGCCAGCAGCTTAGCCGGGTACGACAATGAGCAGTTCTTC. The full variable domain, in which reference TRBV7-9 and TRBJ2-1 provide the parts outside the CDR3, is DTGVSQNPRHKITKRGQNVTFRCDPISEHNRLYWYRQTLGQGPEFLTYFQNEAQLEKSRLLSDRFSAERPKGSFSTLEIQRTEQGDSAMYLCASSLAGYDNEQFFGPGTRLTVL.

This chain connects TRBV6-1 to TRBJ2-1, with a weak D call TRBD1 (6 bases). CDR1 is MNHNS and CDR2 is SASEGT in the germline V gene. The CDR3 has 17 amino acids. Trimming removed 2 bases at V and 6 bases at J, with 20 bases between. The CDR3 loop is CASSEIEGQVRPNEQFF. Here the CDR3 DNA reads TGTGCCAGCAGTGAAATAGAGGGACAAGTAAGACCCAATGAGCAGTTCTTC.

This clonotype was recorded a few times. Sequence at one end of the junction differs from germline and may be a read error. The rearrangement links TRBV6-1 to TRBJ1-3; D is unclear. This CDR3 is 15 amino acids long. Germline assignment: CDR1 MNHNS and CDR2 SASEGT. CDR3 nucleotide sequence: TGTGCCAGCAGTGAACGGTGGACGCCTGGAAACACCGTATATTTT. It specifies CASSERWTPGNTVYF.

This chain uses TRBV6-2 or TRBV6-3 with TRBJ1-2, with 7 bases matching TRBD1. This CDR3 has 14 residues. Germline CDR1 MNHEY, CDR2 SVGEGT. The J segment lost 7 bases and the V segment lost 3 bases, leaving 8 bases of the junction unmatched. For the CDR3, the DNA is TGTGCCAGCAGTTATACAGGGGAAAGATTTGGCTACACCTTC. This codes for CASSYTGERFGYTF.

This clonotype appeared a single time. The CDR3 loop is CASSVFGGWRDTQYF. For the CDR3, the DNA is TGTGCCAGCAGCGTATTCGGAGGCTGGCGAGATACGCAGTATTTT. The V call is TRBV9, the J call TRBJ2-3; D is possibly TRBD2 (5 bases). Germline V CDR1 and CDR2: SGDLS, YYNGEE. The CDR3 extends over 15 amino acids. V was cut by 1 base and J by 5 bases, with 14 bases left in between.

This clonotype was seen more than once but under ten times. V gene TRBV20-1 combines with J gene TRBJ2-3; 7 bases line up with TRBD2. CDR3 length: 14 amino acids. Germline V gene lookup returns CDR1 DFQATT and CDR2 SNEGSKA (reference sequence). After removal of 4 bases from V and 4 bases from J, the junction contained 8 bases not matched to a gene. The CDR3 DNA follows: TGCAGTGCTATGTTTGGCGGGAGTGCAGATACGCAGTATTTT. Protein product: CSAMFGGSADTQYF.

The chain uses TRBV29-1 and TRBJ2-7; D perhaps matches TRBD1 (6 bases). Trimming took 1 base from V and 6 from J, leaving 13 bases between them. The CDR3 spans 13 residues. Germline loops: CDR1 SQVTM, CDR2 ANQGSEA. This CDR3 reads CSVEGTVAGEQYF. The CDR3 nucleotides are TGCAGCGTTGAAGGGACAGTTGCGGGCGAGCAGTACTTC.

This clonotype was seen more than once but under ten times. The chain combines TRBV29-1 with TRBJ2-5, with a weak D call TRBD1 (6 bases). CDR1 is SQVTM and CDR2 is ANQGSEA in the germline V gene. Trimming shortened V by 5 bases and J by 0 bases, and 10 bases separated the two germline ends. The CDR3 length is 13 residues. The CDR3 bases are TGCAGCGTTTTCGGACAGAACCAAGAGACCCAGTACTTC. It codes for CSVFGQNQETQYF.

The V and J genes are TRBV19 and TRBJ2-1, with no clear D. Germline CDR1 and CDR2: LNHDA and SQIVND (reference sequence). V was clipped by 3 bases and J by 4 bases, with 7 bases between them. The CDR3 is 13 amino acids. The CDR3, as DNA: TGTGCCAGTAGTATTGGGGTATACAATGAGCAGTTCTTC. The encoded protein is CASSIGVYNEQFF. Drawing the rest from reference TRBV19 and TRBJ2-1, the complete variable domain is DGGITQSPKYLFRKEGQNVTLSCEQNLNHDAMYWYRQDPGQGLRLIYYSQIVNDFQKGDIAEGYSVSREKKESFPLTVTSAQKNPTAFYLCASSIGVYNEQFFGPGTRLTVL.

This clonotype was detected ten times or more. The chain links TRBV30 to TRBJ2-2, with 10 bases identical to TRBD2. Trimming cost V 5 bases and J 3 bases; bases outside gene matches: 3. CDR1 is GTSNPN, CDR2 SVGIG, per germline (reference sequence). The length of the CDR3 is 14 residues. CDR3 region: CAWQREGHTGELFF. In DNA form, the CDR3 reads TGTGCCTGGCAGCGGGAGGGCCACACCGGGGAGCTGTTTTTT.

At least ten counts were recorded for this clonotype. This rearrangement joins TRBV7-9 to TRBJ2-3; 12 bases agree with TRBD2. The CDR3 covers 16 residues. Trimming cost V 3 bases and J 2 bases; bases outside gene matches: 3. Germline V gives CDR1 SEHNR, CDR2 FQNEAQ (reference sequence). This CDR3 is CASSLTSGRPTDTQYF. CDR3 sequence (DNA): TGTGCCAGCAGCTTGACTAGCGGGAGACCCACAGATACGCAGTATTTT.

This sequence joins TRBV4-1 and TRBJ2-5, with D hard to call. The J call may be incorrect, as the DNA end agrees better with TRBJ2-1. CDR3 length equals 11 residues. Germline CDR1 MGHRA, CDR2 YSYEKL. This chain's CDR3 is CASSHWGEQFF. For the CDR3, the DNA is TGCGCCAGCAGCCACTGGGGTGAGCAGTTCTTC.

This clonotype showed up just a few times. The rearrangement joins TRBV29-1 to TRBJ2-5; a weak D match, TRBD1 (5 bases). Trimming cost V 6 bases and J 0 bases, with 11 bases left between them. This CDR3 comprises 13 residues. In germline, CDR1 is SQVTM, CDR2 ANQGSEA. The CDR3 DNA is TGCAGCGTCCCCAGGGAAAACCAAGAGACCCAGTACTTC. This translates into CSVPRENQETQYF.

The CDR3 here is CSVDRAGSEQYF. DNA of the CDR3: TGCAGCGTTGATAGGGCAGGATCCGAGCAGTACTTC. The chain couples TRBV29-1 to TRBJ2-7; D call uncertain. CDR1 is SQVTM, CDR2 ANQGSEA, per germline. The germline V and J ends were trimmed by 3 bases and 6 bases, with 12 bases remaining between them. The CDR3 extends over 12 amino acids.

The sample holds a few counts of this clonotype. The chain's CDR3 is CASSQIGGAGELFF. The CDR3 DNA reads TGTGCCAGCAGCCAGATTGGGGGAGCCGGGGAGCTGTTTTTT. The chain links TRBV7-2 to TRBJ2-2; D assignment may be TRBD1 or TRBD2 (5 bases each). CDR1 and CDR2 (germline): SGHTA, FQGNSA. With 5 bases removed from V and 6 bases from J, the gap between germline ends came to 13 bases. The CDR3 consists of 14 residues.

J is TRBJ2-5 and V is TRBV29-1; a weak D match, TRBD1 (5 bases). The J call may not be correct, given that the DNA end is closer to TRBJ2-7. The CDR3 contains 12 residues. CDR1 and CDR2 from the germline V gene are SQVTM and ANQGSEA. The CDR3 bases are TGCAGCGTGGGTCAGGGTGACTACGAGCAGTACTTC. Residues: CSVGQGDYEQYF.

This clonotype was counted a few times. V usage is TRBV30 and J usage is TRBJ1-2, with 8 nucleotides matching TRBD1. CDR1 is GTSNPN and CDR2 is SVGIG in the germline V gene (reference sequence). J gave up 2 bases and V 2 bases, and 1 base lay outside the gene matches. The CDR3 loop spans 13 amino acids. The CDR3 nucleotides are TGTGCCTGGAGTCGACAGGGGAACTATGGCTACACCTTC. Translation: CAWSRQGNYGYTF. The entire variable domain, with the rest obtained from reference TRBV30 and TRBJ1-2, is as follows: SQTIHQWPATLVQPVGSPLSLECTVEGTSNPNLYWYRQAAGRGLQLLFYSVGIGQISSEVPQNLSASRPQDRQFILSSKKLLLSDSGFYLCAWSRQGNYGYTFGSGTRLTVV.

V gene TRBV6-1 combines with J gene TRBJ1-6; D possibly corresponds to TRBD1 (5 bases). The CDR3 length is 15 residues. CDR1 MNHNS and CDR2 SASEGT come from the germline V gene. Between the trimmed V and J ends, which lost 7 bases and 8 bases, there was a span of 18 bases. In nucleotides, the CDR3 is TGTGCCAGCATCAGGGTTCACTCAATTGATTCACCCCTCCACTTT. It translates to CASIRVHSIDSPLHF.

The chain uses TRBV5-7 and TRBJ1-5; weak D call: TRBD1 (5 bases). TRBV5-7 is treated as an ORF (open reading frame) with a function not yet certain. With 0 bases removed from V and 8 bases from J, the gap between germline ends came to 9 bases. The CDR3 contains 13 residues. In DNA, the CDR3 is TGTGCCAGCAGCTTGGGGGGCCGGGAGCCCCAGCATTTT. Amino acids: CASSLGGREPQHF.

This chain uses TRBV30 with TRBJ2-4, with 10 bases fitting TRBD1. The CDR3 sequence is 15 residues long. J gave up 4 bases and V 4 bases, and 7 bases lay outside the gene matches. The V gene's germline CDR1 is GTSNPN and CDR2 SVGIG (reference sequence). CDR3 DNA: TGTGCCTGGAATGGACAGGGGGGGGAAAAAAACATTCAGTACTTC. Its translation is CAWNGQGGEKNIQYF.

This clonotype was seen a few times. This chain joins TRBV5-1 and TRBJ1-1, with TRBD1 as a possible D gene (6 bases). Germline lookup yields CDR1 SGHRS and CDR2 YFSETQ. This CDR3 has 14 amino acids. Trimming shortened V by 2 bases and J by 7 bases, and 15 bases separated the two germline ends. CDR3 in amino acids: CASSFTTGAREAFF. CDR3 in DNA: TGCGCCAGCAGCTTTACGACAGGTGCCCGTGAAGCTTTCTTT.

The V and J genes are TRBV29-1 and TRBJ2-3, with TRBD2 identical over 10 bases. The length of the CDR3 is 17 residues. V lost 3 bases, J lost 0 bases, and 9 bases stayed unmatched. Looked up from germline, CDR1 is SQVTM and CDR2 is ANQGSEA. CDR3: CSVEGLANPTSTDTQYF. DNA of the CDR3: TGCAGCGTTGAGGGACTAGCGAACCCTACTAGCACAGATACGCAGTATTTT.

V and J are TRBV7-9 and TRBJ2-1; 16 bases match TRBD2. The CDR3 contains 18 residues. The V and J ends lost 0 bases and 7 bases, in that order; junction bases with no gene match: 6. The germline gives CDR1 SEHNR, CDR2 FQNEAQ (reference sequence). CDR3 DNA: TGTGCCAGCAGCTTAGCCCCGGGACTAGCGGGGGGGCCTAATGAGCAGTTCTTC. It specifies CASSLAPGLAGGPNEQFF. The entire variable domain, with the rest obtained from reference TRBV7-9 and TRBJ2-1, is as follows: DTGVSQNPRHKITKRGQNVTFRCDPISEHNRLYWYRQTLGQGPEFLTYFQNEAQLEKSRLLSDRFSAERPKGSFSTLEIQRTEQGDSAMYLCASSLAPGLAGGPNEQFFGPGTRLTVL.

V usage is TRBV14 and J usage is TRBJ2-7, with 7 bases lining up with TRBD1. V trimming: 0 bases; J trimming: 0 bases; junction bases outside the gene matches: 8. The CDR3 sequence is 17 residues long. The V gene's germline CDR1 is SGHDN and CDR2 FVKESK. CDR3 region: CASSQDVGGILSYEQYF. In DNA, the CDR3 is TGTGCCAGCAGCCAAGATGTAGGGGGCATCCTCTCCTACGAGCAGTACTTC.

The chain links TRBV5-1 to TRBJ2-3; D unclear. With 9 bases removed from V and 0 bases from J, the gap between germline ends came to 11 bases. The germline gives CDR1 SGHRS, CDR2 YFSETQ. The CDR3 extends over 13 amino acids. CDR3 nucleotide sequence: TGCGCCACCGGAAGCCCCAGCACAGATACGCAGTATTTT. It encodes CATGSPSTDTQYF.

The gene calls are TRBV7-6 and TRBJ2-5, with 8 bases aligning to TRBD2. CDR1 is SGHVS, CDR2 FNYEAQ, per germline. There are 15 residues in the CDR3. Unmatched junction bases numbered 5, after V lost 2 bases and J lost 3 bases. In DNA form, the CDR3 reads TGTGCCAGCAGCTTATTGACTAGCGATAAAGAGACCCAGTACTTC. It yields the protein CASSLLTSDKETQYF.